This TCR beta chain was retrieved from a study of T-cell memory formation after mild COVID-19. Trimming removed 2 bases at V and 2 bases at J, with 7 bases between. The CDR3 has 15 residues. This clonotype was counted between two and nine times. TCRdb ran MiXCR on the 5' RACE reads and lists one entry per CDR3 protein. This sample carries about 270,000 distinct CDR3 sequences, over 15% of them seen once, and the ten largest clones take more than 20%. This chain connects TRBV12-3 or TRBV12-4 to TRBJ2-6, with D perhaps matching TRBD1 (6 bases). The sequence was obtained from a man between 18 and 35 years old who had mild COVID-19 (a few samples of this study predate the infection). Cell type and time point are not known. The sample consisted of PBMCs or a T cell subset sorted from them (not recorded which). For the CDR3, the DNA is TGTGCCAGCAGTTTATGGGGGCCTGGGGCCAACGTCCTGACTTTC. Amino acid sequence: CASSLWGPGANVLTF.